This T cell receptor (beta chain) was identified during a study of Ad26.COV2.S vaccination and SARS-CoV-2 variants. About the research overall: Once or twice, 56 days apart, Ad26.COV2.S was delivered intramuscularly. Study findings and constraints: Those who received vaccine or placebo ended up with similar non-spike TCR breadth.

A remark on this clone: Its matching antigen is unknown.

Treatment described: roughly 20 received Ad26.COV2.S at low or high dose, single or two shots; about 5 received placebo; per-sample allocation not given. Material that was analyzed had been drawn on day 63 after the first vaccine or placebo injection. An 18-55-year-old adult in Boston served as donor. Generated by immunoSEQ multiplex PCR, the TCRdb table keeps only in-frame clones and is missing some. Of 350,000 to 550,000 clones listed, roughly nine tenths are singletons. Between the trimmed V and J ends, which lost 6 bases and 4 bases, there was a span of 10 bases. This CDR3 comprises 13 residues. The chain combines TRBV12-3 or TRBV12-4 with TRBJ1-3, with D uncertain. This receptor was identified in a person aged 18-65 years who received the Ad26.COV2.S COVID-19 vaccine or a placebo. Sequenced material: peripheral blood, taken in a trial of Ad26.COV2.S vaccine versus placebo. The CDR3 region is CASSQLSGNTIYF. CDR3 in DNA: TGTGCCAGCAGCCAGCTATCAGGAAACACCATATATTTT.